The 3 T cell receptor beta chains reported below all come from one sample, sequenced in a study of blood T cell repertoires in COVID-19. Assay: immunoSEQ multiplex PCR; the TCRdb copy retains only in-frame clones and omits some. The sample lists approximately 200,000 clones, approximately 83% occurring once. Material: PBMCs or T cells enriched from blood (not recorded which). The origin of the receptors is a man aged 35 to 55 who had recovered from COVID-19.

The chain links TRBV19 to TRBJ1-5; the D is unclear. Looked up from germline, CDR1 is LNHDA and CDR2 is SQIVND (reference sequence). Trimming stripped 7 bases from V and 2 bases from J, with 18 bases between. The CDR3 is 16 amino acids. As DNA, the CDR3 is TGTGCCAGTACCCCGCCGGTAACAGTGGGCAATCAGCCCCAGCATTTT. Protein sequence: CASTPPVTVGNQPQHF.

J is TRBJ2-1 and V is TRBV4-2, with 11 bases matching TRBD1. With 4 bases clipped from V and 8 bases from J, the junction kept 13 bases outside the gene matches. The CDR3 covers 17 residues. Per the germline V gene, CDR1 is LGHNA and CDR2 is YNFKEQ. CDR3 sequence: CASSRFGGTGGMDEQFF. CDR3 in DNA: TGTGCCAGCAGCCGTTTCGGGGGGACAGGGGGAATGGATGAGCAGTTCTTC.

The chain is built from TRBV7-9 and TRBJ1-1; TRBD1 matches 8 bases. With V trimmed by 5 bases and J by 3 bases, 2 bases remained unmatched. The CDR3 contains 13 residues. The germline V gene has CDR1 SEHNR and CDR2 FQNEAQ (reference sequence). CDR3 nucleotides: TGTGCCAGCAGCCAGGACAGGGACACTGAAGCTTTCTTT. It encodes CASSQDRDTEAFF.